The rows below give T cell receptor beta chains drawn from one sample of a study of blood T cell repertoires in COVID-19. Method: immunoSEQ multiplex PCR; TCRdb's copy keeps in-frame clones and lacks some. The data hold under 200,000 clones, with 86% observed a single time. The sequenced material came from PBMCs or T cells enriched from blood (not recorded which). The source is a man aged 35 to 55 with acute COVID-19. Both conserved end residues are part of each CDR3. Fields, in order: D gene, V gene, J gene, clone size, CDR3 DNA, CDR3 protein. A D gene is named only where the DNA matches it firmly. Some rows mark clone size as missing; the rest say once, few, many or name a class of expanded clone.

-	TRBV30	TRBJ2-7	-	TGTGCCTGGAGTGTACTCAAGGGAGCCCACGAGCAGTACTTC	CAWSVLKGAHEQYF
TRBD2	TRBV3-1/TRBV3-2	TRBJ2-7	-	TGTGCCAGCAAACAGAGCGGGACCTACGAGCAGTACTTC	CASKQSGTYEQYF
-	TRBV6-5	TRBJ1-1	-	TGTGCCAGCAGGTCTCGGGGGGGGACTGAAGCTTTCTTT	CASRSRGGTEAFF
TRBD2	TRBV7-2	TRBJ2-4	-	TGTGCCAGCAGCTTAAGACTAGCGGGTAATACGGAGGATGGGATTCAGTACTTC	CASSLRLAGNTEDGIQYF
-	TRBV19	TRBJ1-5	-	TGTGCCAGTAGTATCCCTGGACAGAGCTCACCCCAGCATTTT	CASSIPGQSSPQHF
-	TRBV6-5	TRBJ2-2	-	TGTGCCAGTTCAGGCGGGTACACCGGGGAGCTGTTTTTT	CASSGGYTGELFF
-	TRBV28	TRBJ1-2	-	TGTGCCAGCAGTTTCTTAGGAGGAAATGGCTACACCTTC	CASSFLGGNGYTF
-	TRBV12-3/TRBV12-4	TRBJ2-2	-	TGTGCCAGCAGTTTTTCAGGCACCGGGGAGCTGTTTTTT	CASSFSGTGELFF
TRBD2	TRBV27	TRBJ2-4	-	TGTGCCAGCAGTTTAAAGGGACTAGCAAGGGTGGGAAATGACAAAAACATTCAGTACTTC	CASSLKGLARVGNDKNIQYF
-	TRBV5-1	TRBJ1-2	few	TGCGCCAGCAGAGAGGCGGGACTATTATTTGGCTACACCTTC	CASREAGLLFGYTF
-	TRBV5-4	TRBJ1-3	-	TGTGCCAGCAGCTTATTAGGGACAGGAAACACCATATATTTT	CASSLLGTGNTIYF
TRBD1	TRBV7-9	TRBJ2-4	few	TGTGCCAGCAGCTTAGGGTCGGACAGGGGTCGAACCAAAAACATTCAGTACTTC	CASSLGSDRGRTKNIQYF
TRBD2	TRBV28	TRBJ2-7	-	TGTGCCAGCACCTCAAGGGCGGGAGCTTCCTACGAGCAGTACTTC	CASTSRAGASYEQYF
-	TRBV3-1/TRBV3-2	TRBJ1-6	-	TGTGCCAGCAGGCTTACAGGGTTGAGCGGTTCACCCCTCCACTTT	CASRLTGLSGSPLHF
TRBD1	TRBV25-1	TRBJ2-7	-	TGTGCCAGCAGCTTCTCGACAGGGATATCCTACGAGCAGTACTTC	CASSFSTGISYEQYF
-	TRBV20-1	TRBJ2-2	-	TGCAGTGCTAGTTTCCCTAGCCGAAACACCGGGGAGCTGTTTTTT	CSASFPSRNTGELFF
TRBD1	TRBV15	TRBJ1-2	-	TGTGCCACCAGCAGAGATCGGACAGGGGGCTCTGGCTACACCTTC	CATSRDRTGGSGYTF
TRBD2	TRBV7-3	TRBJ2-3	-	TGTGCCAGCAGCGAGGGAGGGGGCACAGATACGCAGTATTTT	CASSEGGGTDTQYF
-	TRBV5-8	TRBJ1-2	-	TGTGCCAGCAGCCGGCGACAGGCCATTCCCTATGGCTACACCTTC	CASSRRQAIPYGYTF
-	TRBV5-8	TRBJ2-7	-	TGTGCCAGCAGCTTATGGCAGGGGGGCCTTCTCGAGCAGTACTTC	CASSLWQGGLLEQYF
-	TRBV20-1	TRBJ2-7	-	TGCAGTGCTAGTCAGACAGCTCTTACCTACGAGCAGTACTTC	CSASQTALTYEQYF
-	TRBV4-3	TRBJ1-3	few	TGCGCCAGCAGTGTAGACTTTAGCTCTGGAAACACCATATATTTT	CASSVDFSSGNTIYF
TRBD1	TRBV5-1	TRBJ2-5	-	TGCGCCAGCGGGGAGACAGGGGATGTGACCCAGTACTTC	CASGETGDVTQYF
-	TRBV4-1	TRBJ2-7	few	TGCGCCAGCAGCCGCATACTAGACTACGAGCAGTACTTC	CASSRILDYEQYF
-	TRBV2	TRBJ2-7	many	TGTGCCAGCACCAGGGGTTTCTCCTACGAGCAGTACTTC	CASTRGFSYEQYF
TRBD2	TRBV27	TRBJ2-3	-	TGTGCCAGCAGTTTATCCATAGCGGGTTGGACAGATACGCAGTATTTT	CASSLSIAGWTDTQYF
-	TRBV7-9	TRBJ2-1	once	TGTGCCAGCAGCTCTAGCCCTACGATTACCAATGAGCAGTTCTTC	CASSSSPTITNEQFF
-	TRBV19	TRBJ1-3	-	TGTGCCAGTGGACCCCCCCAGGGGCTCTCTGGAAACACCATATATTTT	CASGPPQGLSGNTIYF
-	TRBV5-6	TRBJ1-5	-	TGTGCCAGCAGCTCCCTCGGGGGGGGTAGCAATCAGCCCCAGCATTTT	CASSSLGGGSNQPQHF
-	TRBV7-2	TRBJ2-7	-	TGTGCCAGCAGCTTTAGCCTCGAGCAGTACTTC	CASSFSLEQYF
-	TRBV6-1	TRBJ1-3	-	TGTGCCAGCAGTGAGAAGGGGTTCTCTGGAAACACCATATATTTT	CASSEKGFSGNTIYF
TRBD1	TRBV2	TRBJ2-7	-	TGTGCCAGCAGGGGGGACAGTTACGAGCAGTACTTC	CASRGDSYEQYF
-	TRBV29-1	TRBJ2-1	-	TGCAGCGTTAGATTCAGGGTTCCCAGGTGGAATGAGCAGTTCTTC	CSVRFRVPRWNEQFF
TRBD2	TRBV5-4	TRBJ2-7	-	TGTGCCAGCAGCTTGGGGCTAGCGGGGGCCTACGAGCAGTACTTC	CASSLGLAGAYEQYF
-	TRBV6-5	TRBJ2-1	-	TGTGCCAGCAGTTGGGGAATAGCGGCCCCATACAATGAGCAGTTCTTC	CASSWGIAAPYNEQFF
TRBD2	TRBV24-1	TRBJ2-5	-	TGTGCCACCAGTGACCCCCCCTTAGCGGGAGTCCTCGGAGAGACCCAGTACTTC	CATSDPPLAGVLGETQYF
TRBD2	TRBV4-1	TRBJ2-7	-	TGCGCCAGCAGTCCGGGGACTAGCGGGAGCTCCTACGAGCAGTACTTC	CASSPGTSGSSYEQYF
-	TRBV27	TRBJ2-2	-	TGTGCCAGCACCCCTCGTGGGGGGTACACCGGGGAGCTGTTTTTT	CASTPRGGYTGELFF
-	TRBV5-1	TRBJ2-2	once	TGCGCCAGTAACAAACAGAACACCGGGGAGCTGTTTTTT	CASNKQNTGELFF
TRBD1	TRBV7-3	TRBJ1-1	-	TGTGCCAGCAGCAAGACAGGGGGAATGGGAACTGAAGCTTTCTTT	CASSKTGGMGTEAFF
-	TRBV11-3	TRBJ2-2	-	TGTGCCAGCAGCCCCCAAGGCGGGGCGGCCGGGGAGCTGTTTTTT	CASSPQGGAAGELFF
-	TRBV27	TRBJ1-5	few	TGTGCCAGCAGTTTATCGGGCCAGACCAATCAGCCCCAGCATTTT	CASSLSGQTNQPQHF
TRBD2	TRBV30	TRBJ2-7	-	TGTGCCTGGAGACTAGCGGGAGTAGGGGAGCAGTACTTC	CAWRLAGVGEQYF
-	TRBV2	TRBJ1-1	-	TGTGCCAGCAGTGAACAGGGGACTGAAGCTTTCTTT	CASSEQGTEAFF
TRBD2	TRBV11-2	TRBJ2-7	many	TGTGCCAGCAGGGCGGGAGCCGGATCCTACGAGCAGTACTTC	CASRAGAGSYEQYF
TRBD1	TRBV2	TRBJ2-3	-	TGTGCCAGCCGGGGGAGGGGACAGGGATCGAATACGCAGTATTTT	CASRGRGQGSNTQYF
-	TRBV6-5	TRBJ1-3	few	TGTGCCAGCAGTAAGACAGGAATTGGAAACACCATATATTTT	CASSKTGIGNTIYF
TRBD2	TRBV28	TRBJ2-3	-	TGTGCCAGCTTGCGCGGGAGGGGCACAGATACGCAGTATTTT	CASLRGRGTDTQYF
-	TRBV28	TRBJ1-1	-	TGTGCCAGCAGTTTGGCTCAGATGAACACTGAAGCTTTCTTT	CASSLAQMNTEAFF
-	TRBV15	TRBJ1-4	-	TGTGCCACCAGCAGAGTCCGACAAACACTTAATGAAAAACTGTTTTTT	CATSRVRQTLNEKLFF
-	TRBV5-1	TRBJ2-7	-	TGCGCCAGCAGCGTGATGACACCGTCCTACGAGCAGTACTTC	CASSVMTPSYEQYF
TRBD2	TRBV6-5	TRBJ2-5	-	TGTGCCAGCAGTTACTCTAGCGGGATTGAGACCCAGTACTTC	CASSYSSGIETQYF
TRBD2	TRBV29-1	TRBJ2-1	-	TGCAGCGTTGAAGATGCACTAGCGGGAGCAGCTGAGCAGTTCTTC	CSVEDALAGAAEQFF